The TCR beta chain under discussion was sequenced for a study of PD-L1 blockade in urothelial cancer. Overall study context: Patients' atezolizumab regimen, 1,200 mg intravenously every 3 weeks, began around 2014. Blood drawn 3 weeks (second dose) and 6 weeks after treatment start was analyzed. Bladder-origin urothelial cancer in males described most of the 29 patients.

Patients' cancers were locally advanced or metastatic urothelial carcinomas. Data came from immunoSEQ multiplex PCR; TCRdb stores just in-frame clones and leaves some out. The repertoire includes 15,000 to 20,000 clones, approximately 86% of them detected once, and under 6.5% sits in the top ten. Germline CDR1 is LGHNA and CDR2 is YSLEER. The V end was cut by 0 bases, the J end by 4 bases, with 15 bases between. The CDR3 loop spans 16 amino acids. This chain uses TRBV4-3 with TRBJ1-2, with D tentatively TRBD1 (6 bases). This receptor was taken from a man between 50 and 59 years old with urothelial cancer. This specimen was PBMCs, taken around atezolizumab (anti-PD-L1) treatment. In DNA, the CDR3 is TGCGCCAGCAGCCAAGAAGGCGGGGGGCTCGGCTATGGCTACACCTTC. Translation: CASSQEGGGLGYGYTF.